Listed here is a single T cell receptor (beta chain). Libraries were prepared by immunoSEQ multiplex PCR; TCRdb keeps only in-frame clonotypes and omits some of them. The table shows around 13,000 clones, with roughly 90% occurring only once. The CDR3 is 15 residues long. V shed 2 bases, J shed 4 bases, and the junction held 3 bases outside the gene matches. Germline V CDR1 and CDR2: MNHNS, SASEGT. Autologous stem cell transplantation was followed by relapse in every patient, and brentuximab vedotin exposure varied. The CD4+ T cells used were purified from thawed PBMCs through magnetic negative selection. This sample was included in a study of PD-1 blockade in classical Hodgkin lymphoma.

The chain employs TRBV6-1 and TRBJ2-1, with 9 bases lining up with TRBD1. The sequencing here drew on CD4+ T cells from blood, taken at baseline. This TCR derives from a human donor with classical Hodgkin lymphoma. The CDR3 nucleotides read TGTGCCAGCAGTGAACCGGGACAGGGATACAATGAGCAGTTCTTC. It yields the protein CASSEPGQGYNEQFF.